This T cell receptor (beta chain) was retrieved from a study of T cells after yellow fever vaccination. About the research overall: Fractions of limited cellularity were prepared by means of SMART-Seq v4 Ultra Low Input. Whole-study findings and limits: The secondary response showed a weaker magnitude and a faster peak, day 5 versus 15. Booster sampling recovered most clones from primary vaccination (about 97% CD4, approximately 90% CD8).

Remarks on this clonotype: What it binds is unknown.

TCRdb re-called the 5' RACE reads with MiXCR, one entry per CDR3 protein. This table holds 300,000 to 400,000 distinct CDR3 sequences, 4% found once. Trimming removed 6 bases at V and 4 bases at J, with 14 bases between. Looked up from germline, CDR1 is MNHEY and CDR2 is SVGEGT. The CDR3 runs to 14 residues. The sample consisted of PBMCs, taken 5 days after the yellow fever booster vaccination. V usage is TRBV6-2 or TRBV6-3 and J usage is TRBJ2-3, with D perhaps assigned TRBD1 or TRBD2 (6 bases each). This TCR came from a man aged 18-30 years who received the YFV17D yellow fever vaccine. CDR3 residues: CASSTLGGPDTQYF. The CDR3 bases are TGTGCCAGCAGCACCCTAGGGGGGCCAGATACGCAGTATTTT.